Listed below are T cell receptor beta chains from one sample, sequenced in a study of shared clonotypes between healthy human individuals. Data came from immunoSEQ multiplex PCR; TCRdb stores just in-frame clones and leaves some out. This sample has a few million clones, with around 93% found just once. Material: naive CD4+ T cells from PBMCs. The receptors were gathered from a young man in good health. Some clones in this sample may be carry-over from other donors' samples. The CDR3 runs from the conserved cysteine through the conserved F or W. The D gene is left open where the match is weak. Size tells how often a clone was seen (once, few, many) or the class of an expanded clone, and some rows leave it out.

v_call: TRBV15; d_call: .; j_call: TRBJ1-1; clone_size: .; cdr3_length: 14; cdr3_nt: TGTGCCACCAGCAGCCTCCAGCTGAACACTGAAGCTTTCTTT; cdr3_aa: CATSSLQLNTEAFF
v_call: TRBV25-1; d_call: TRBD2; j_call: TRBJ2-3; clone_size: .; cdr3_length: 14; cdr3_nt: TGTGCCAGCAGTGATAGCGGGAGAGGAGATACGCAGTATTTT; cdr3_aa: CASSDSGRGDTQYF
v_call: TRBV9; d_call: TRBD1; j_call: TRBJ2-2; clone_size: .; cdr3_length: 16; cdr3_nt: TGTGCCAGCAGCGAGGCCCCGACAGGGCACACCGGGGAGCTGTTTTTT; cdr3_aa: CASSEAPTGHTGELFF
v_call: TRBV6-5; d_call: .; j_call: TRBJ2-1; clone_size: .; cdr3_length: 16; cdr3_nt: TGTGCCAGCAGTTACTCGACATCGCACGCCTACAATGAGCAGTTCTTC; cdr3_aa: CASSYSTSHAYNEQFF
v_call: TRBV6-1; d_call: .; j_call: TRBJ1-1; clone_size: .; cdr3_length: 13; cdr3_nt: TGTGCCAGCAGCGGGGGTGAGGGTCAGGGAGCTTTCTTT; cdr3_aa: CASSGGEGQGAFF
v_call: TRBV12-5; d_call: .; j_call: TRBJ1-3; clone_size: few; cdr3_length: 15; cdr3_nt: TGTGCTAGTGGTTTGGTACCCCCGGAGGGAAACACCATATATTTT; cdr3_aa: CASGLVPPEGNTIYF
v_call: TRBV29-1; d_call: .; j_call: TRBJ2-2; clone_size: .; cdr3_length: 14; cdr3_nt: TGCAGCGCCAACCTAGCCGCGAACACCGGGGAGCTGTTTTTT; cdr3_aa: CSANLAANTGELFF
v_call: TRBV13; d_call: TRBD1; j_call: TRBJ2-7; clone_size: .; cdr3_length: 15; cdr3_nt: TGTGCCAGCAGCCCACGGACAGGGCATACCTACGAGCAGTACTTC; cdr3_aa: CASSPRTGHTYEQYF
v_call: TRBV7-2; d_call: .; j_call: TRBJ2-2; clone_size: .; cdr3_length: 13; cdr3_nt: TGTGCCAGCAGCACCGTCAACACCGGGGAGCTGTTTTTT; cdr3_aa: CASSTVNTGELFF
v_call: TRBV28; d_call: .; j_call: TRBJ2-3; clone_size: once; cdr3_length: 17; cdr3_nt: TGTGCCAGCAGTCCGTGGGCGGCAGGAGCTTCCACAGATACGCAGTATTTT; cdr3_aa: CASSPWAAGASTDTQYF
v_call: TRBV5-1; d_call: TRBD2; j_call: TRBJ2-1; clone_size: .; cdr3_length: 16; cdr3_nt: TGCGCCAGCAGCGCCCCTCTAGCGGGAGGGCCGCGGGAGCAGTTCTTC; cdr3_aa: CASSAPLAGGPREQFF
v_call: TRBV19; d_call: TRBD1; j_call: TRBJ2-7; clone_size: .; cdr3_length: 15; cdr3_nt: TGTGCCAGTAGACGACAGGGGTCCGGCGCCTACGAGCAGTACTTC; cdr3_aa: CASRRQGSGAYEQYF
v_call: TRBV6-1; d_call: .; j_call: TRBJ2-3; clone_size: .; cdr3_length: 15; cdr3_nt: TGTGCCAGCAAGAGGGGAATAAGCGGGACAGATACGCAGTATTTT; cdr3_aa: CASKRGISGTDTQYF
v_call: TRBV9; d_call: TRBD2; j_call: TRBJ2-7; clone_size: .; cdr3_length: 15; cdr3_nt: TGTGCCAGCAGCGTGGGACTAGCGGTAAACTACGAGCAGTACTTC; cdr3_aa: CASSVGLAVNYEQYF
v_call: TRBV19; d_call: .; j_call: TRBJ1-5; clone_size: .; cdr3_length: 14; cdr3_nt: TGTGCCAGTAGGGGTCCAGGCATAGATCAGCCCCAGCATTTT; cdr3_aa: CASRGPGIDQPQHF
v_call: TRBV4-2; d_call: .; j_call: TRBJ1-2; clone_size: .; cdr3_length: 13; cdr3_nt: TGTGCCAGCAGCCCTGGTCAGGGAGATGGCTACACCTTC; cdr3_aa: CASSPGQGDGYTF
v_call: TRBV4-2; d_call: .; j_call: TRBJ2-3; clone_size: once; cdr3_length: 19; cdr3_nt: TGTGCCAGCAGCCAAGAAGGAGTCGCCGGGATCACAAGCCCAGATACGCAGTATTTT; cdr3_aa: CASSQEGVAGITSPDTQYF
v_call: TRBV7-8; d_call: .; j_call: TRBJ2-2; clone_size: .; cdr3_length: 14; cdr3_nt: TGTGCCAGCAGAGAAGGCGTTTACACCGGGGAGCTGTTTTTT; cdr3_aa: CASREGVYTGELFF
v_call: TRBV27; d_call: .; j_call: TRBJ2-3; clone_size: .; cdr3_length: 13; cdr3_nt: TGTGCCAGCAGGAGCCTAGATGTGGATACGCAGTATTTT; cdr3_aa: CASRSLDVDTQYF
v_call: TRBV5-4; d_call: .; j_call: TRBJ1-2; clone_size: .; cdr3_length: 15; cdr3_nt: TGTGCCAGCAGCTTGGAGGTAGGACCCTCCTATGGCTACACCTTC; cdr3_aa: CASSLEVGPSYGYTF
v_call: TRBV6-5; d_call: .; j_call: TRBJ1-5; clone_size: .; cdr3_length: 14; cdr3_nt: TGTGCCAGCAGTTACTCGAGAAGTAATCAGCCCCAGCATTTT; cdr3_aa: CASSYSRSNQPQHF
v_call: TRBV28; d_call: .; j_call: TRBJ2-7; clone_size: .; cdr3_length: 15; cdr3_nt: TGTGCCAGCAGTTTCGCCCAGGTGAGCTCCTACGAGCAGTACTTC; cdr3_aa: CASSFAQVSSYEQYF
v_call: TRBV4-2; d_call: .; j_call: TRBJ1-1; clone_size: few; cdr3_length: 16; cdr3_nt: TGTGCCAGCAGCCAACTCGGGGCAGGGGAAGACACTGAAGCTTTCTTT; cdr3_aa: CASSQLGAGEDTEAFF
v_call: TRBV18; d_call: TRBD1; j_call: TRBJ1-2; clone_size: .; cdr3_length: 16; cdr3_nt: TGTGCCAGCTCACCTCAGGGGGGAGGAGGCAACTATGGCTACACCTTC; cdr3_aa: CASSPQGGGGNYGYTF
v_call: TRBV5-1; d_call: TRBD1; j_call: TRBJ2-7; clone_size: .; cdr3_length: 15; cdr3_nt: TGCGCCAGCAGCTTGGGGGGGACAGTGACCTACGAGCAGTACTTC; cdr3_aa: CASSLGGTVTYEQYF
v_call: TRBV4-1; d_call: TRBD2; j_call: TRBJ2-2; clone_size: .; cdr3_length: 16; cdr3_nt: TGCGCCAGCAGCTCAGCGGGAGTACTGAACACCGGGGAGCTGTTTTTT; cdr3_aa: CASSSAGVLNTGELFF
v_call: TRBV27; d_call: TRBD1; j_call: TRBJ2-7; clone_size: .; cdr3_length: 14; cdr3_nt: TGTGCCAGCAGTGCGGGGACAGGGCCCTACGAGCAGTACTTC; cdr3_aa: CASSAGTGPYEQYF
v_call: TRBV9; d_call: TRBD2; j_call: TRBJ2-3; clone_size: .; cdr3_length: 17; cdr3_nt: TGTGCCAGCAGCCCTATAGGGACTAGCGATGGGAGGGATACGCAGTATTTT; cdr3_aa: CASSPIGTSDGRDTQYF
v_call: TRBV30; d_call: TRBD2; j_call: TRBJ2-3; clone_size: once; cdr3_length: 15; cdr3_nt: TGTGCCTGGAGACGACTAGCGGGAGAAACAGATACGCAGTATTTT; cdr3_aa: CAWRRLAGETDTQYF
v_call: TRBV2; d_call: TRBD2; j_call: TRBJ2-1; clone_size: .; cdr3_length: 14; cdr3_nt: TGTGCCAGCGGTCGGAGCGGGAGGGACAATGAGCAGTTCTTC; cdr3_aa: CASGRSGRDNEQFF
v_call: TRBV29-1; d_call: .; j_call: TRBJ1-3; clone_size: .; cdr3_length: 14; cdr3_nt: TGCAGCGTTGAAGAAGGGAGCTCTGGAAACACCATATATTTT; cdr3_aa: CSVEEGSSGNTIYF
v_call: TRBV10-3; d_call: TRBD2; j_call: TRBJ2-7; clone_size: .; cdr3_length: 15; cdr3_nt: TGTGCCATCAGTGGTGTGTTAGCGGGCGCCTACGAGCAGTACTTC; cdr3_aa: CAISGVLAGAYEQYF
v_call: TRBV9; d_call: TRBD2; j_call: TRBJ2-2; clone_size: .; cdr3_length: 20; cdr3_nt: TGTGCCAGCAGCGTGAGCGGGAGCCCCCCTCTTTTGGTGGGCACCGGGGAGCTGTTTTTT; cdr3_aa: CASSVSGSPPLLVGTGELFF
v_call: TRBV15; d_call: .; j_call: TRBJ2-5; clone_size: once; cdr3_length: 14; cdr3_nt: TGTGCCACCAGCACCTTTAGCGGACAAGAGACCCAGTACTTC; cdr3_aa: CATSTFSGQETQYF
v_call: TRBV4-3; d_call: TRBD2; j_call: TRBJ2-7; clone_size: .; cdr3_length: 17; cdr3_nt: TGCGCCAGCAGCCGGTCCACCGGACTAGCGGGAGTAGACGAGCAGTACTTC; cdr3_aa: CASSRSTGLAGVDEQYF
v_call: TRBV5-1; d_call: .; j_call: TRBJ1-1; clone_size: .; cdr3_length: 14; cdr3_nt: TGCGCCAGCAGCTTGGGGCAAAGTGGCACTGAAGCTTTCTTT; cdr3_aa: CASSLGQSGTEAFF
v_call: TRBV28; d_call: .; j_call: TRBJ1-5; clone_size: .; cdr3_length: 15; cdr3_nt: TGTGCCAGCAGTTTAGCTAGCAGGCCTGAGGGGCCCCAGCATTTT; cdr3_aa: CASSLASRPEGPQHF
v_call: TRBV27; d_call: .; j_call: TRBJ1-1; clone_size: .; cdr3_length: 12; cdr3_nt: TGTGCCAGCGGAAATCGGGGGACTGAAGCTTTCTTT; cdr3_aa: CASGNRGTEAFF
v_call: TRBV15; d_call: .; j_call: TRBJ2-1; clone_size: once; cdr3_length: 14; cdr3_nt: TGTGCCACCAGCAGAGGAGGGGATTACAATGAGCAGTTCTTC; cdr3_aa: CATSRGGDYNEQFF
v_call: TRBV19; d_call: TRBD1; j_call: TRBJ2-7; clone_size: .; cdr3_length: 15; cdr3_nt: TGTGCCAGTAGTATCTTCCGGGACAGGGGGCATGAGCAGTACTTC; cdr3_aa: CASSIFRDRGHEQYF
v_call: TRBV5-6; d_call: .; j_call: TRBJ2-6; clone_size: .; cdr3_length: 15; cdr3_nt: TGTGCCAGCAGCTTCCCTCGGGGAGGGGCCAACGTCCTGACTTTC; cdr3_aa: CASSFPRGGANVLTF
v_call: TRBV5-4; d_call: TRBD1; j_call: TRBJ2-7; clone_size: .; cdr3_length: 15; cdr3_nt: TGTGCCAGCAGCCATACCGGACAGGGCTCCTACGAGCAGTACTTC; cdr3_aa: CASSHTGQGSYEQYF
v_call: TRBV4-1; d_call: .; j_call: TRBJ2-7; clone_size: once; cdr3_length: 15; cdr3_nt: TGCGCCAGCAGCCAGGTCTGGGTGGATGCCTACGAGCAGTACTTC; cdr3_aa: CASSQVWVDAYEQYF
v_call: TRBV5-4; d_call: TRBD2; j_call: TRBJ2-7; clone_size: .; cdr3_length: 15; cdr3_nt: TGTGCCAGCAGCCAAGCGGTGCGGGAGGTCTGCGAGCAGTACTTC; cdr3_aa: CASSQAVREVCEQYF
v_call: TRBV7-2; d_call: TRBD2; j_call: TRBJ2-7; clone_size: .; cdr3_length: 16; cdr3_nt: TGTGCCAGCAGCCCAGGGGGACTAGCGGGAGGCCGCGAGCAGTACTTC; cdr3_aa: CASSPGGLAGGREQYF
v_call: TRBV5-1; d_call: .; j_call: TRBJ2-5; clone_size: .; cdr3_length: 16; cdr3_nt: TGCGCCAGCAGCTTGGTTTCGGGGCCGCCGGTGGAGACCCAGTACTTC; cdr3_aa: CASSLVSGPPVETQYF
v_call: TRBV6-1; d_call: TRBD1; j_call: TRBJ2-5; clone_size: .; cdr3_length: 15; cdr3_nt: TGTGCCAGCAGTGGGGGACAGGGGTTCCAAGAGACCCAGTACTTC; cdr3_aa: CASSGGQGFQETQYF
v_call: TRBV7-9; d_call: TRBD2; j_call: TRBJ2-3; clone_size: .; cdr3_length: 17; cdr3_nt: TGTGCCAGCAGCTTAGCGCGTGGCGGGGGGGGCACAGATACGCAGTATTTT; cdr3_aa: CASSLARGGGGTDTQYF
v_call: TRBV30; d_call: TRBD1; j_call: TRBJ1-2; clone_size: .; cdr3_length: 14; cdr3_nt: TGTGCCTGGAGTAGTCAGGGGGCGATCTATGGCTACACCTTC; cdr3_aa: CAWSSQGAIYGYTF
v_call: TRBV7-9; d_call: .; j_call: TRBJ1-2; clone_size: .; cdr3_length: 15; cdr3_nt: TGTGCCAGCAGCTTAGTGGTGCGGGGTTTGGATGGCTACACCTTC; cdr3_aa: CASSLVVRGLDGYTF
v_call: TRBV6-1; d_call: TRBD2; j_call: TRBJ2-1; clone_size: .; cdr3_length: 17; cdr3_nt: TGTGCCAGCAGTGGCCTCACGAGACTAGCGATAAGGAATGAGCAGTTCTTC; cdr3_aa: CASSGLTRLAIRNEQFF
v_call: TRBV7-7; d_call: .; j_call: TRBJ2-1; clone_size: .; cdr3_length: 13; cdr3_nt: TGTGCCAGCAGGCCCTACCGTGTCAATGAGCAGTTCTTC; cdr3_aa: CASRPYRVNEQFF
v_call: TRBV19; d_call: .; j_call: TRBJ1-1; clone_size: .; cdr3_length: 13; cdr3_nt: TGTGCCAGTAGGGGCTTTGGGATCGCTGAAGCTTTCTTT; cdr3_aa: CASRGFGIAEAFF